The table lists the clone carrying this T cell receptor beta chain with a few counts. The sample is drawn from a study of patients and donors after allogeneic stem cell transplantation. TCRdb ran MiXCR on the RT-PCR reads and lists one entry per CDR3 protein. This sample has about a million distinct CDR3 sequences, with roughly 18% found just once. Germline values: CDR1 KGHDR, CDR2 SFDVKD. The CDR3 is 11 residues long. The V end lost 5 bases, the J end lost 3 bases, and 2 bases lay between the germline ends. Sequencing was done on a sample of blood, either unsorted or a sorted T cell fraction (not recorded which). The chain carries TRBV24-1 and TRBJ2-3; no firm D call. This clonotype was sampled from a human donor who was either an allogeneic HSCT recipient or a stem cell or donor lymphocyte infusion donor (not recorded which). It is not recorded whose cells these are; they may come from a transplant donor. The CDR3 reads CATSVTDTQYF. The CDR3 region has the DNA TGTGCCACCAGTGTGACAGATACGCAGTATTTT.